One sample yielded the 32 T cell receptor beta chains listed below, sequenced in a study of blood T cell repertoires in COVID-19. Sequencing was performed with immunoSEQ multiplex PCR; in TCRdb, only in-frame clones are kept and a portion is missing. The sample contains fewer than 200,000 clones, under 80% of which appear only once. Sequenced material: peripheral blood. These receptors all come from a woman of 80 years or more with acute or convalescent COVID-19.

This clone showed up just a few times. The V and J genes are TRBV7-8 and TRBJ2-1; D gene uncertain. CDR1 and CDR2 from the germline V gene are SGHVS and FQNEAQ. The CDR3 totals 11 residues. V was clipped by 5 bases and J by 9 bases, with 8 bases between them. The CDR3 is CASSPFSEQFF. Written as DNA, the CDR3 is TGTGCCAGCAGCCCTTTCAGTGAGCAGTTCTTC. The whole variable domain, filled in from reference TRBV7-8 and TRBJ2-1, reads GAGVSQSPRYKVAKRGQDVALRCDPISGHVSLFWYQQALGQGPEFLTYFQNEAQLDKSGLPSDRFFAERPEGSVSTLKIQRTQQEDSAVYLCASSPFSEQFFGPGTRLTVL.

The J gene is TRBJ1-1, the V gene TRBV6-6; TRBD1 might be the D (5 bases). This CDR3 is built from 13 residues. From germline, CDR1 is MNHNY and CDR2 SVGAGI (reference sequence). Trimming shortened V by 5 bases and J by 5 bases, and 12 bases separated the two germline ends. The DNA of the CDR3 is TGTGCCAGCAGTCGCTCAGGGAGGACTGAAGCTTTCTTT. Its translation is CASSRSGRTEAFF.

V usage is TRBV4-1 and J usage is TRBJ1-6, with TRBD1 identical over 7 bases. CDR3 length: 15 residues. J lost 14 bases, V lost 1 base, and 11 bases had no gene match. Per germline, CDR1 MGHRA and CDR2 YSYEKL. The CDR3 nucleotides are TGCGCCAGCAGCCAAGGAATACAGGGGATCCCAACCCTCCACTTT. It translates to CASSQGIQGIPTLHF.

The CDR3 sequence is CASSSTGAGGYEQYF. CDR3 DNA sequence: TGTGCCAGCAGTTCCACGGGAGCAGGGGGGTACGAGCAGTACTTC. This chain connects TRBV6-6 to TRBJ2-7; TRBD1 is a possible D gene (7 bases). The CDR3 runs to 15 residues. Per germline, CDR1 MNHNY and CDR2 SVGAGI (reference sequence). Trimming left V 4 bases short and J 4 bases short, with 17 bases between.

This clone appeared a few times. This chain links TRBV7-8 with TRBJ1-1, with D possibly being TRBD1 (5 bases). Germline-derived CDR1 and CDR2 are SGHVS and FQNEAQ. V was shortened by 5 bases and J by 5 bases, with 18 bases between the two germline ends. This CDR3 spans 15 amino acids. CDR3 protein: CASSPGRQGWTEAFF. As DNA, the CDR3 is TGTGCCAGCAGCCCGGGGAGGCAGGGCTGGACTGAAGCTTTCTTT.

The chain combines TRBV6-1 with TRBJ2-3; the D gene is possibly TRBD2 (5 bases). With 6 bases removed from V and 0 bases from J, the gap between germline ends came to 19 bases. The CDR3 contains 17 residues. Germline CDR1 MNHNS, CDR2 SASEGT. Written as DNA, the CDR3 is TGTGCCAGCAGCGAATACTATAGCGCTGCTAGCACAGATACGCAGTATTTT. Translating it yields CASSEYYSAASTDTQYF.

The J gene is TRBJ2-3, the V gene TRBV5-1; 9 bases line up with TRBD1. Germline loops: CDR1 SGHRS, CDR2 YFSETQ. The CDR3 spans 14 residues. With 4 bases clipped from V and 4 bases from J, the junction kept 4 bases outside the gene matches. The CDR3 DNA reads as TGCGCCAGCAGCCCACAGGGGGCGCCAGATACGCAGTATTTT. Amino acids: CASSPQGAPDTQYF.

The V gene is TRBV10-3, the J gene TRBJ2-1; D is possibly TRBD2 (6 bases). Trimming cost V 0 bases and J 5 bases, with 8 bases left between them. Germline CDR1 is ENHRY and CDR2 is SYGVKD. CDR3 length equals 14 residues. DNA for the CDR3: TGTGCCATCAGTGAGTCGGGGGGAAACAATGAGCAGTTCTTC. This codes for CAISESGGNNEQFF.

The chain uses TRBV19 and TRBJ1-2; 7 bases are a match to TRBD1. Germline assignment: CDR1 LNHDA and CDR2 SQIVND (reference sequence). V was pared by 5 bases and J by 10 bases, with 10 bases of the junction left unmatched. CDR3 length equals 13 residues. This CDR3 is CASSATGSRFYTF. Written as DNA, the CDR3 is TGTGCCAGTAGTGCGACAGGGAGTCGTTTCTACACCTTC.

This chain links TRBV29-1 with TRBJ1-1; tentatively, D is TRBD1 (6 bases). This CDR3 spans 12 amino acids. Germline V gene lookup returns CDR1 SQVTM and CDR2 ANQGSEA. V dropped 6 bases and J dropped 0 bases, with 8 bases sitting between them. CDR3 sequence: CSVGHVNTEAFF. CDR3 bases: TGCAGCGTGGGACATGTGAACACTGAAGCTTTCTTT.

This clone was found once. This chain uses TRBV15 with TRBJ2-5; D possibly corresponds to TRBD2 (5 bases). Germline assignment: CDR1 LNHNV and CDR2 YYDKDF (reference sequence). Trimming removed 1 base from V and 1 base from J, with 10 bases in between. The CDR3 runs to 15 residues. The CDR3 loop is CATSRAGMTQETQYF. The CDR3 bases are TGTGCCACCAGCAGAGCGGGAATGACCCAAGAGACCCAGTACTTC.

This clone was observed a single time. V gene TRBV5-1 combines with J gene TRBJ2-5, with TRBD2 matching over 8 bases. The CDR3 covers 14 residues. V lost 5 bases and J lost 2; bases outside the gene matches: 5. The V gene's germline CDR1 is SGHRS and CDR2 YFSETQ. The CDR3 DNA follows: TGCGCCAGCAGGGTCGGGAGGGGGCAAGAGACCCAGTACTTC. It codes for CASRVGRGQETQYF.

The gene calls are TRBV11-3 and TRBJ2-1, with 8 bases lining up with TRBD2. This CDR3 spans 15 amino acids. From germline, CDR1 is SGHNT and CDR2 YENEEA. J was trimmed by 0 bases and V by 5 bases; bases with no gene match: 3. The CDR3 sequence: CASSPGTSSYNEQFF. In DNA, the CDR3 is TGTGCCAGCAGCCCCGGGACTAGCTCCTACAATGAGCAGTTCTTC.

The rearrangement links TRBV7-9 to TRBJ1-1; D might be TRBD1 (5 bases). CDR1 is SEHNR, CDR2 FQNEAQ, per germline (reference sequence). With 3 bases removed from V and 3 bases from J, the gap between germline ends came to 8 bases. This CDR3 comprises 13 residues. CDR3 protein: CASSLSQDTEAFF. CDR3 sequence (DNA): TGTGCCAGCAGCTTGTCACAGGACACTGAAGCTTTCTTT.

This clone was observed a handful of times. The chain recombines TRBV7-9 with TRBJ2-7; 10 bases fit TRBD1. The CDR3 consists of 15 residues. V gave up 2 bases and J gave up 3 bases; unmatched junction bases: 4. Per germline, CDR1 SEHNR and CDR2 FQNEAQ (reference sequence). The CDR3 sequence is CASSLFGTGVYEQYF. The CDR3 DNA follows: TGTGCCAGCAGCTTATTCGGGACAGGGGTCTACGAGCAGTACTTC.

The chain joins TRBV28 to TRBJ1-5, with TRBD1 matching 8 bases. The CDR3 consists of 16 residues. Germline assignment: CDR1 MDHEN and CDR2 SYDVKM. Trimming at V came to 2 bases and at J to 6 bases, leaving 9 bases not matched to a gene. For the CDR3, the DNA is TGTGCCAGCAGTTTAATAATAGGACAGGGTGGTCAGCCCCAGCATTTT. Protein: CASSLIIGQGGQPQHF.

This chain joins TRBV5-4 and TRBJ2-7; the D gene is possibly TRBD2 (5 bases). There are 13 residues in the CDR3. Per germline, CDR1 SGHNT and CDR2 YYREEE (reference sequence). V was clipped by 0 bases and J by 7 bases, with 11 bases between them. The CDR3 nucleotides are TGTGCCAGCAGCTTGGTAGGACTCCCAGAGCAGTACTTC. It specifies CASSLVGLPEQYF.

The V and J genes are TRBV5-5 and TRBJ2-3, with 11 bases identical to TRBD2. This CDR3 is built from 18 residues. Per germline, CDR1 SGHKS and CDR2 YYEKEE (reference sequence). Losses at the gene ends were 0 bases for V and 3 bases for J; bases not matched to a gene: 9. CDR3: CASSLEVSGLAVTDTQYF. CDR3 nucleotide sequence: TGTGCCAGCAGCTTGGAAGTTTCGGGACTAGCGGTAACAGATACGCAGTATTTT. Filled out from reference TRBV5-5 and TRBJ2-3, the complete variable domain reads DAGVTQSPTHLIKTRGQQVTLRCSPISGHKSVSWYQQVLGQGPQFIFQYYEKEERGRGNFPDRFSARQFPNYSSELNVNALLLGDSALYLCASSLEVSGLAVTDTQYFGPGTRLTVL.

The rearrangement links TRBV30 to TRBJ2-1; D possibly corresponds to TRBD2 (6 bases). Deletions cut 5 bases from V and 5 bases from J, with 16 bases between. This CDR3 spans 14 amino acids. Per the germline V gene, CDR1 is GTSNPN and CDR2 is SVGIG (reference sequence). This CDR3 is CAWAGGNLDNEQFF. The DNA of the CDR3 is TGTGCCTGGGCGGGCGGGAATTTGGACAATGAGCAGTTCTTC.

The chain uses TRBV3-1 (or the pseudogene TRBV3-2) and TRBJ2-1; tentatively, D is TRBD1 (6 bases). CDR1 is LGHDT and CDR2 is YNNKEL in the germline V gene (reference sequence). Trimming took off 2 bases at V and 1 base at J, with 27 bases between the two ends. This CDR3 has 21 amino acids. The CDR3 region is CASSQPTGQTPGLGSYNEQFF. CDR3 in DNA: TGTGCCAGCAGCCAACCCACGGGACAAACCCCCGGACTTGGATCCTACAATGAGCAGTTCTTC.

This chain links TRBV5-6 with TRBJ2-7; TRBD2 matches at 10 bases. Trimming removed 3 bases from V and 2 bases from J; junction bases left unmatched: 5. In germline, CDR1 is SGHDT, CDR2 YYEEEE. The CDR3 has 15 amino acids. The CDR3 coding sequence is TGTGCCAGCAGCTGGGGACTAGCGAACACCTACGAGCAGTACTTC. This translates into CASSWGLANTYEQYF.

This chain links TRBV27 with TRBJ2-5; 7 bases are a match to TRBD1. The J segment lost 4 bases and the V segment lost 1 base, leaving 15 bases of the junction unmatched. CDR1 and CDR2 (germline): MNHEY, SMNVEV (reference sequence). The CDR3 loop spans 18 amino acids. The CDR3 nucleotides read TGTGCCAGCAGTTTATTTCCGACAGGGATTTCTGGTTTAGAGACCCAGTACTTC. Translation: CASSLFPTGISGLETQYF.

The genes are TRBV5-1 and TRBJ2-7; 7 bases align to TRBD1. CDR3 length: 15 amino acids. J gave up 6 bases and V 2 bases, and 11 bases lay outside the gene matches. Germline CDR1 is SGHRS and CDR2 is YFSETQ. CDR3 sequence (DNA): TGCGCCAGCAGCTTTACCGGGACAGTAGCTTCCGAGCAGTACTTC. It encodes CASSFTGTVASEQYF.

The chain carries TRBV6-5 and TRBJ1-5; 8 positions agree with TRBD1. V lost 5 bases and J lost 1; bases outside the gene matches: 4. CDR1 MNHEY and CDR2 SVGAGI come from the germline V gene. The CDR3 sequence is 15 residues long. The CDR3 DNA reads TGTGCCAGCAGTAAGGACAGGGCGAGCAATCAGCCCCAGCATTTT. Translation: CASSKDRASNQPQHF.

This chain joins TRBV18 and TRBJ1-6; D uncertain. This CDR3 is 13 amino acids long. V was pared by 5 bases and J by 10 bases, with 12 bases between. The V gene's germline CDR1 is KGHSH and CDR2 LQKENI. The CDR3, as DNA: TGTGCCAGCTCAGCCGGAGAAAGCTCACCCCTCCACTTT. Translated: CASSAGESSPLHF.

The chain has TRBV18 and TRBJ1-1; 9 bases align to TRBD1. Germline values: CDR1 KGHSH, CDR2 LQKENI. V trimming: 3 bases; J trimming: 8 bases; junction bases outside the gene matches: 10. The CDR3 loop spans 15 amino acids. CDR3 sequence reads: CASSPRRTGEPEAFF. The CDR3 DNA reads as TGTGCCAGCTCACCTCGCAGGACAGGGGAGCCGGAAGCTTTCTTT.

The chain links TRBV5-1 to TRBJ2-1; 10 nucleotides agree with TRBD2. This CDR3 contains 18 residues. Trimming took 1 base from V and 5 from J; bases not matched to a gene: 12. Germline assignment: CDR1 SGHRS and CDR2 YFSETQ. CDR3 loop: CASSLFSGRAFGDNEQFF. For the CDR3, the DNA is TGCGCCAGCAGCTTGTTCAGCGGGAGGGCCTTCGGTGACAATGAGCAGTTCTTC.

The genes are TRBV7-2 and TRBJ2-1; 12 bases fit TRBD2. With 1 base clipped from V and 8 bases from J, the junction kept 9 bases outside the gene matches. CDR1 and CDR2 (germline): SGHTA, FQGNSA. This CDR3 contains 17 residues. The CDR3: CASSLGLAGAPGYEQFF. The CDR3 coding sequence is TGTGCCAGCAGCTTAGGACTAGCGGGAGCTCCGGGTTATGAGCAGTTCTTC.

V usage is TRBV2 and J usage is TRBJ2-1; no definite D call. There are 13 residues in the CDR3. Germline V gene lookup returns CDR1 SNHLY and CDR2 FYNNEI. Trimming cost V 3 bases and J 6 bases, with 9 bases left between them. CDR3 amino acids: CASSELTVNEQFF. The CDR3 nucleotides are TGTGCCAGCAGTGAGTTAACAGTCAATGAGCAGTTCTTC.

The chain recombines TRBV28 with TRBJ2-7, with D possibly being TRBD2 (6 bases). The germline CDR1 and CDR2 sequences are MDHEN and SYDVKM. The CDR3 has 13 residues. V lost 6 bases, J lost 2 bases, and 11 bases lay in between. This chain's CDR3 is CASRRDLAYEQYF. The CDR3 nucleotides are TGTGCCAGCAGGAGGGACTTAGCCTACGAGCAGTACTTC.

This sequence joins TRBV3-1 (or the pseudogene TRBV3-2) and TRBJ2-7; 9 positions agree with TRBD1. Germline CDR1 reads LGHDT; CDR2 reads YNNKEL (reference sequence). The J segment lost 2 bases and the V segment lost 6 bases, leaving 2 bases of the junction unmatched. This CDR3 region has 13 residues. This chain's CDR3 is CASRQGATYEQYF. In DNA form, the CDR3 reads TGTGCCAGCAGACAGGGGGCGACCTACGAGCAGTACTTC.

The chain combines TRBV14 with TRBJ2-1; 12 bases map to TRBD2. CDR3 size: 15 residues. Germline V lookup: CDR1 SGHDN, CDR2 FVKESK. V lost 8 bases and J lost 10; bases outside the gene matches: 12. In DNA, the CDR3 is TGTGCCAGCCCTCCGGCTAGCGGGAGGGCGCAGGAGCAGTTCTTC. Residues: CASPPASGRAQEQFF. Filled out from reference TRBV14 and TRBJ2-1, the complete variable domain reads EAGVTQFPSHSVIEKGQTVTLRCDPISGHDNLYWYRRVMGKEIKFLLHFVKESKQDESGMPNNRFLAERTGGTYSTLKVQPAELEDSGVYFCASPPASGRAQEQFFGPGTRLTVL.